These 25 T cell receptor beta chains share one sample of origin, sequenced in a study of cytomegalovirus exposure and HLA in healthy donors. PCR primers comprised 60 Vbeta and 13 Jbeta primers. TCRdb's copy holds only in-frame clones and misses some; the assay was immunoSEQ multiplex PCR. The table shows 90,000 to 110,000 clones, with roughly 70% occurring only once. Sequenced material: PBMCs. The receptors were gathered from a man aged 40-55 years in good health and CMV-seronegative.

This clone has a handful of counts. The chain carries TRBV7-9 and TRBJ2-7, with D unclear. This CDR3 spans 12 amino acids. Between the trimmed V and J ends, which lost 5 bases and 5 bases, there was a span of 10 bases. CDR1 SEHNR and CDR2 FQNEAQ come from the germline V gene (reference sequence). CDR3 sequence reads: CASSPLGDEQYF. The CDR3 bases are TGTGCCAGCAGCCCCCTAGGAGACGAGCAGTACTTC.

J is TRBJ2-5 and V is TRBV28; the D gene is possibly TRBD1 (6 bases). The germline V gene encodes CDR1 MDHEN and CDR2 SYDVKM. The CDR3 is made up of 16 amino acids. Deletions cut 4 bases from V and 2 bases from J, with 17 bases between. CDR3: CASSSSLDRLQETQYF. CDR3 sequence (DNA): TGTGCCAGCAGTTCCTCTCTGGACAGATTACAAGAGACCCAGTACTTC.

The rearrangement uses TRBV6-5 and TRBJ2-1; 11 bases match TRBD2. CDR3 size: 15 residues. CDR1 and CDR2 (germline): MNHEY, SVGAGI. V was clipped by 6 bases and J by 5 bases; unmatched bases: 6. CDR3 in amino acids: CASRTGTSGNNEQFF. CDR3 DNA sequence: TGTGCCAGCAGGACCGGGACTAGCGGAAACAATGAGCAGTTCTTC.

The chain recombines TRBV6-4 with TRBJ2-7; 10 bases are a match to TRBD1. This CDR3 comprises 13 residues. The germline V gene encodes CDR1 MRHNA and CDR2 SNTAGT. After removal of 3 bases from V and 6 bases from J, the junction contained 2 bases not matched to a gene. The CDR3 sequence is CASSDGTGVEQYF. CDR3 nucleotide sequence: TGTGCCAGCAGTGATGGGACAGGGGTCGAGCAGTACTTC.

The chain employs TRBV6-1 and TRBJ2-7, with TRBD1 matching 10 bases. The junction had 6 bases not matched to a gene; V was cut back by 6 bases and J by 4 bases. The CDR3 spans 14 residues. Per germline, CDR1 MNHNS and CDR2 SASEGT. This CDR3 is CASSLGQGVYEQYF. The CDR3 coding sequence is TGTGCCAGCAGCCTAGGACAGGGGGTTTACGAGCAGTACTTC.

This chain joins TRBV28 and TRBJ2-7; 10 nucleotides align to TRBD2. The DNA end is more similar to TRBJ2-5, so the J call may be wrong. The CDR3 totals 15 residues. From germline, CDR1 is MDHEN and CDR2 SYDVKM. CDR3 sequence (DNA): TGTGCCAGCAGGATCCCCACTAGCGGGGCAGAGACCCAGTACTTC. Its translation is CASRIPTSGAETQYF.

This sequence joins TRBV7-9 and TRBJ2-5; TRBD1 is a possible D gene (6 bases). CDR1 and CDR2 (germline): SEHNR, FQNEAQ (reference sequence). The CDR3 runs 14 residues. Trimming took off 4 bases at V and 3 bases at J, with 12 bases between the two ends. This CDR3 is CASSYRTVEETQYF. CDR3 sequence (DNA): TGTGCCAGCAGCTACCGGACAGTGGAAGAGACCCAGTACTTC.

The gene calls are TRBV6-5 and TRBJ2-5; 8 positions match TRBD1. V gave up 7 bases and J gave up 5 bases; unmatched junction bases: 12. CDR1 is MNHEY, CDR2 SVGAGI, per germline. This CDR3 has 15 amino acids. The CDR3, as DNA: TGTGCCAGCACCTCTTTCCAGGGGGCTTCGGAGACCCAGTACTTC. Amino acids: CASTSFQGASETQYF.

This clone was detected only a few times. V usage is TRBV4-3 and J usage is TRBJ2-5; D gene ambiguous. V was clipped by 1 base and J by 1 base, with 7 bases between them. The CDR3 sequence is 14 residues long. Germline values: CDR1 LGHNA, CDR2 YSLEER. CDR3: CASSQGTFQETQYF. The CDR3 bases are TGCGCCAGCAGCCAAGGAACATTCCAAGAGACCCAGTACTTC.

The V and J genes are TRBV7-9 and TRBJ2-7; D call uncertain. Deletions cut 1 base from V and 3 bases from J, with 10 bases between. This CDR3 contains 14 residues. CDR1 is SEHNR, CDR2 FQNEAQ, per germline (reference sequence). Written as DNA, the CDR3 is TGTGCCAGCAGCTTAGGACCGGGTGTCTACGAGCAGTACTTC. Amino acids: CASSLGPGVYEQYF.

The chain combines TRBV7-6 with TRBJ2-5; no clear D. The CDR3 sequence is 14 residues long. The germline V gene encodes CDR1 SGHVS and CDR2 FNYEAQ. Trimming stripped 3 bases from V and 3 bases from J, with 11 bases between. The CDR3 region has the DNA TGTGCCAGCAGCTTTCAAACAGAAGAAGAGACCCAGTACTTC. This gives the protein CASSFQTEEETQYF.

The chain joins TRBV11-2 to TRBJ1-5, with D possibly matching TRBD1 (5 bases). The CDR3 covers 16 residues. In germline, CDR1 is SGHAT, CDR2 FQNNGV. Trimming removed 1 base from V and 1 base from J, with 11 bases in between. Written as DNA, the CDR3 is TGTGCCAGCAGCTTAGTCCCAGGGCTCAGCAATCAGCCCCAGCATTTT. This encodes CASSLVPGLSNQPQHF.

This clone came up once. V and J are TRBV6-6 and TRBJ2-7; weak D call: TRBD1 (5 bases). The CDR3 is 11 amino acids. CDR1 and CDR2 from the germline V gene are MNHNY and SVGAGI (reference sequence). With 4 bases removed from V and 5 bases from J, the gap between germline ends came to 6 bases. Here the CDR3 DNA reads TGTGCCAGCAGTTGGGGCGACGAGCAGTACTTC. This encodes CASSWGDEQYF.

DNA for the CDR3: TGTGCCAGCAGCTTGATAGCGGGGGGTCTGTTCTTC. Translation gives CASSLIAGGLFF. V gene TRBV7-9 combines with J gene TRBJ2-1; TRBD2 aligns across 10 bases. V gave up 3 bases and J gave up 15 bases; unmatched junction bases: 5. CDR1 SEHNR and CDR2 FQNEAQ come from the germline V gene (reference sequence). This CDR3 contains 12 residues.

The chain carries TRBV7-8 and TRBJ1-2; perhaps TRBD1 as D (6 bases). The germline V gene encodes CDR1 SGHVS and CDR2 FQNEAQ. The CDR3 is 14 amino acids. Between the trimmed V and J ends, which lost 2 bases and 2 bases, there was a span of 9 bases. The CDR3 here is CASSLRDKNYGYTF. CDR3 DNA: TGTGCCAGCAGCTTAAGGGACAAAAACTATGGCTACACCTTC.

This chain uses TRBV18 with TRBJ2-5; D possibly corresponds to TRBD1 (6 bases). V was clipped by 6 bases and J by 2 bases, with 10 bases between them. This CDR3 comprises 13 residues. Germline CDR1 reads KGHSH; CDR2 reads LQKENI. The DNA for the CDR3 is TGTGCCAGCTCTAGGGGACAACAAGAGACCCAGTACTTC. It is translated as CASSRGQQETQYF.

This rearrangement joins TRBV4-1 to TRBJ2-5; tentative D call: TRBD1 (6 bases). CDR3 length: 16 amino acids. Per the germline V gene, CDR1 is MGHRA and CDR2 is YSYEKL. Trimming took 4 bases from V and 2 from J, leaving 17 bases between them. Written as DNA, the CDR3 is TGCGCCAGCAGCCCTTTGGGACAAAGGGAACAAGAGACCCAGTACTTC. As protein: CASSPLGQREQETQYF.

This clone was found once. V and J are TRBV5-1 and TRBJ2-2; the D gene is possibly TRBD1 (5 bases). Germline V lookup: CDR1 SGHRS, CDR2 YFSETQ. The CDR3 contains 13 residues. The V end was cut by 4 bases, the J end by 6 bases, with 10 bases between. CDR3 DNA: TGCGCCAGCAGCGGTCAGGGATCCGGGGAGCTGTTTTTT. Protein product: CASSGQGSGELFF.

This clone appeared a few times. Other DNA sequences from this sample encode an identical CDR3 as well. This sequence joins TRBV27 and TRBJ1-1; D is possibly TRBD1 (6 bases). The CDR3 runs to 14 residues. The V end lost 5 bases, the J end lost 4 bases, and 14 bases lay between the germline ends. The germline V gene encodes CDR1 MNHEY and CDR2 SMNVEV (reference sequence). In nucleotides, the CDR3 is TGTGCCAGCAGTCTCTCAGGGGTGGGCACTGAAGCTTTCTTT. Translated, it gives CASSLSGVGTEAFF.

CDR3 sequence: CASSLSQQGVNTEAFF. In DNA form, the CDR3 reads TGTGCCAGCAGTTTATCCCAACAGGGTGTGAACACTGAAGCTTTCTTT. The gene calls are TRBV27 and TRBJ1-1, with D tentatively TRBD1 (6 bases). This CDR3 is 16 amino acids long. Germline loops: CDR1 MNHEY, CDR2 SMNVEV (reference sequence). Trimming pared 0 bases from V and 0 bases from J, leaving 11 bases between.

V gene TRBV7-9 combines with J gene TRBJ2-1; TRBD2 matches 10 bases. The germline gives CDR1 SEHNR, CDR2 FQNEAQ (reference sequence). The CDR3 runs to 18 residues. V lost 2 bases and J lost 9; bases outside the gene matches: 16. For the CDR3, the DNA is TGTGCCAGCAGCTTACAACCTAGCGGGAGAGGGTTTTTCGTTGAGCAGTTCTTC. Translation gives CASSLQPSGRGFFVEQFF.

The CDR3 sequence: CASSSGYGQTQYF. DNA for the CDR3: TGTGCCAGCAGCTCGGGGTACGGGCAGACCCAGTACTTC. The chain combines TRBV5-5 with TRBJ2-5, with D possibly TRBD2 on 5 matching bases. Trimming cost V 3 bases and J 6 bases, with 12 bases left between them. There are 13 residues in the CDR3. Germline values: CDR1 SGHKS, CDR2 YYEKEE (reference sequence).

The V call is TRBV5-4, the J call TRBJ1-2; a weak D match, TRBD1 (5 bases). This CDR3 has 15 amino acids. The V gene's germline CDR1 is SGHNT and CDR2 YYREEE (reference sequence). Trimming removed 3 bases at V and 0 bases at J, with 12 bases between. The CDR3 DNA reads TGTGCCAGCAGCTCTGGTAGGGGCGCTAACTATGGCTACACCTTC. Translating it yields CASSSGRGANYGYTF.

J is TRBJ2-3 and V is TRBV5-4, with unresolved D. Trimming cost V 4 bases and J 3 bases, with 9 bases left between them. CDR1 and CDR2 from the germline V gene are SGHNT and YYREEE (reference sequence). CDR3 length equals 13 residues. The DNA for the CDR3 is TGTGCCAGCAGCGAGACTGGAACAGATACGCAGTATTTT. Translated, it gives CASSETGTDTQYF.

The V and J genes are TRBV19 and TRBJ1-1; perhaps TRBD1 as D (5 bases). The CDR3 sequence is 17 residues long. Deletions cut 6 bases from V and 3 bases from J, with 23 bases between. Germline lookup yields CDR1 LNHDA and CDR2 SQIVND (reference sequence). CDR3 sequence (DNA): TGTGCCAGTAGCCTCAACGAAGCAGGGTCTATCGACACTGAAGCTTTCTTT. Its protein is CASSLNEAGSIDTEAFF.